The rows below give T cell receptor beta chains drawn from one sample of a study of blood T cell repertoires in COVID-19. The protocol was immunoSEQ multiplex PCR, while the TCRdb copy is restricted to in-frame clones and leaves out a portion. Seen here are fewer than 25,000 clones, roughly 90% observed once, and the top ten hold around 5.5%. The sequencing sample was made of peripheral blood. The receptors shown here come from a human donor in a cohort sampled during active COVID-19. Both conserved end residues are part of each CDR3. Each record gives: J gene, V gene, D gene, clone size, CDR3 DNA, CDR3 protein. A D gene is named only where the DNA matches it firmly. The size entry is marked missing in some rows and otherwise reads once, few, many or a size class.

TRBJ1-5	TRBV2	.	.	TGTGCCAGCAGTGAGATGGAGAGCAATCAGCCCCAGCATTTT	CASSEMESNQPQHF
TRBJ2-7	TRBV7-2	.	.	TGTGCCAGCAGCCCCCCGACCGGGTACGAGCAGTACTTC	CASSPPTGYEQYF
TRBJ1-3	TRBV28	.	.	TGTGCCAGCAGTTTAAGCAGGGACTACTCTGGAAACACCATATATTTT	CASSLSRDYSGNTIYF
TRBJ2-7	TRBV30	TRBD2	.	TGTGCCTACTCAGCGGGAGGGCTCTACGAGCAGTACTTC	CAYSAGGLYEQYF
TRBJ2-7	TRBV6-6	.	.	TGTGCCAGCAGTTACTCGACGGGAGCGGCTTACGAGCAGTACTTC	CASSYSTGAAYEQYF
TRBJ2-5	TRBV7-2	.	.	TGTGCCAGCAGCTTAGCTCTACAAGAGACCCAGTACTTC	CASSLALQETQYF
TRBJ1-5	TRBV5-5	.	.	TGTGCCAGCAGCCTTGGAGGGGGCAATCAGCCCCAGCATTTT	CASSLGGGNQPQHF
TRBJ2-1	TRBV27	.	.	TGTGCCAGCAGTTTTGTCGGGGATGAGCAGTTCTTC	CASSFVGDEQFF
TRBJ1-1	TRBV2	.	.	TGTGCCAGCAGTTGGCAGGGAAACACTGAAGCTTTCTTT	CASSWQGNTEAFF
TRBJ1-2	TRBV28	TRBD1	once	TGTGCCAGCAGTTCGACAGGGGGGGATGGCTACACCTTC	CASSSTGGDGYTF
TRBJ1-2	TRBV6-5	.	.	TGTGCCAGCAGTTACCGCGGGAATCCTACTGGCGGCTACACCTTC	CASSYRGNPTGGYTF